These 10 T cell receptor beta chains came from one sample sequenced in a study of T cell responses to AZD1222 COVID-19 vaccine. This table comes from immunoSEQ multiplex PCR, and its TCRdb copy is limited to in-frame clones, with some not included. The table includes 72,000 or so clones, about 85% detected once. The sample consisted of peripheral blood, taken on day 0 of AZD1222 vaccination. These receptors were obtained from an adult in good health.

This rearrangement joins TRBV5-1 to TRBJ2-2; D not certain. The V gene's germline CDR1 is SGHRS and CDR2 YFSETQ. V was trimmed by 3 bases and J by 1 base, leaving 7 bases between them. The CDR3 totals 14 residues. CDR3: CASSSRLNTGELFF. The CDR3 nucleotides read TGCGCCAGCAGCTCCAGACTGAACACCGGGGAGCTGTTTTTT.

A note on this clone: The same CDR3 is also encoded by other DNA sequences in this sample. The rearrangement joins TRBV5-1 to TRBJ1-1, with D possibly TRBD1 on 5 matching bases. Deletions cut 3 bases from V and 5 bases from J, with 11 bases between. Germline loops: CDR1 SGHRS, CDR2 YFSETQ. The CDR3 totals 13 residues. CDR3 protein: CASSSRGGTEAFF. The DNA for the CDR3 is TGCGCCAGCAGCTCCCGGGGGGGAACTGAAGCTTTCTTT.

This clone rates as large. The J gene is TRBJ2-7, the V gene TRBV27; no definite D call. The CDR3 is made up of 13 amino acids. Germline V gene data show CDR1 as MNHEY and CDR2 as SMNVEV (reference sequence). The germline V and J ends were trimmed by 6 bases and 6 bases, with 15 bases remaining between them. The CDR3 DNA is TGTGCCAGCAGCCCCGGGCTTTGGGGCGAGCAGTACTTC. Translating gives CASSPGLWGEQYF.

The chain links TRBV3-1 (or the pseudogene TRBV3-2) to TRBJ1-1; 7 nucleotides agree with TRBD1. The CDR3 has 19 residues. The J segment lost 0 bases and the V segment lost 5 bases, leaving 18 bases of the junction unmatched. Germline CDR1 and CDR2: LGHDT and YNNKEL (reference sequence). The CDR3 DNA follows: TGTGCCAGCAGCTCCGACCCTCCCGGGACAGCCACTATGAACACTGAAGCTTTCTTT. Translated, it gives CASSSDPPGTATMNTEAFF.

V gene TRBV11-2 combines with J gene TRBJ1-2; 7 bases map to TRBD1. The J segment lost 8 bases and the V segment lost 4 bases, leaving 4 bases of the junction unmatched. This CDR3 is 12 amino acids long. Germline V gene data show CDR1 as SGHAT and CDR2 as FQNNGV. CDR3 nucleotides: TGTGCCAGCAGCTCTGACAGGGTCGGCTACACCTTC. Protein: CASSSDRVGYTF.

The chain carries TRBV9 and TRBJ1-2, with D possibly being TRBD1 (5 bases). The CDR3 sequence is 14 residues long. Trimming pared 2 bases from V and 6 bases from J, leaving 14 bases between. Germline V gene data show CDR1 as SGDLS and CDR2 as YYNGEE. The chain's CDR3 is CASSVGWGTHGYTF. The CDR3 DNA sequence: TGTGCCAGCAGCGTGGGATGGGGGACCCATGGCTACACCTTC. Filled out from reference TRBV9 and TRBJ1-2, the complete variable domain reads DSGVTQTPKHLITATGQRVTLRCSPRSGDLSVYWYQQSLDQGLQFLIQYYNGEERAKGNILERFSAQQFPDLHSELNLSSLELGDSALYFCASSVGWGTHGYTFGSGTRLTVV.

The genes are TRBV5-6 and TRBJ1-3; D gene ambiguous. Germline-derived CDR1 and CDR2 are SGHDT and YYEEEE. Trimming cost V 0 bases and J 0 bases, with 10 bases left between them. CDR3 length: 16 amino acids. CDR3 in amino acids: CASSLERAASGNTIYF. As DNA, the CDR3 is TGTGCCAGCAGCTTGGAAAGGGCCGCCTCTGGAAACACCATATATTTT.

A single count supports this clone. The chain is built from TRBV3-1 (or the pseudogene TRBV3-2) and TRBJ1-2; possibly TRBD1 for D (5 bases). Germline V gene data show CDR1 as LGHDT and CDR2 as YNNKEL (reference sequence). The CDR3 runs 15 residues. V lost 1 base to trimming and J lost 2 bases, with 11 bases between them. As DNA, the CDR3 is TGTGCCAGCAGCCAAGGGGCCGGGACCAACTATGGCTACACCTTC. It codes for CASSQGAGTNYGYTF.

This chain joins TRBV14 and TRBJ1-2; unclear D gene. The CDR3 loop spans 13 amino acids. The germline V and J ends were trimmed by 6 bases and 5 bases, with 13 bases remaining between them. Germline CDR1 and CDR2: SGHDN and FVKESK. The CDR3 region is CASSPDLRYGYTF. The CDR3 nucleotides are TGTGCCAGCAGTCCCGACCTGAGGTATGGCTACACCTTC.

There are a few counts of this clone. V gene TRBV3-1 (or the pseudogene TRBV3-2) combines with J gene TRBJ1-2; no definite D call. The CDR3 covers 14 residues. The V end was cut by 1 base, the J end by 4 bases, with 10 bases between. Germline V lookup: CDR1 LGHDT, CDR2 YNNKEL (reference sequence). For the CDR3, the DNA is TGTGCCAGCAGCCAAGGCGGGTTGAGCTATGGCTACACCTTC. Its translation is CASSQGGLSYGYTF.